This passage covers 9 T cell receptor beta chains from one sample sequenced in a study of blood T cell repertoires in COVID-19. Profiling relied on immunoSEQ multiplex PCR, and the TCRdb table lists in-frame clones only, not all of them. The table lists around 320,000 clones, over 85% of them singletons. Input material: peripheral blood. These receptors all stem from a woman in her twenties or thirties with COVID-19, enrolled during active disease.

CDR3 sequence (DNA): TGTGCCACCAGCAGCCTCCGGGACAGGGGGACGGATGGCTACACCTTC. This codes for CATSSLRDRGTDGYTF. The chain recombines TRBV15 with TRBJ1-2; 11 positions match TRBD1. V lost 3 bases, J lost 6 bases, and 9 bases stayed unmatched. This CDR3 region has 16 residues. CDR1 and CDR2 (germline): LNHNV, YYDKDF (reference sequence).

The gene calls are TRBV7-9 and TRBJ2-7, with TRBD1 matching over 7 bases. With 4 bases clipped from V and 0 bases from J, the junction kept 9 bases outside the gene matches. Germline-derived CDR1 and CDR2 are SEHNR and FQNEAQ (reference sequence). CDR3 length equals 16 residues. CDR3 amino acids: CASSSTGSKISYEQYF. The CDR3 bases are TGTGCCAGCAGCTCGACAGGGTCAAAGATCTCCTACGAGCAGTACTTC.

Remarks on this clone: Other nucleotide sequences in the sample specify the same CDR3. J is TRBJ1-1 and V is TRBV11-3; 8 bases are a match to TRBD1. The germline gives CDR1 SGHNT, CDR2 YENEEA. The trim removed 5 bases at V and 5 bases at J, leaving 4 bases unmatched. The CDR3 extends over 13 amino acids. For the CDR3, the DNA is TGTGCCAGCAGCAGAACAGGGGGAACTGAAGCTTTCTTT. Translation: CASSRTGGTEAFF.

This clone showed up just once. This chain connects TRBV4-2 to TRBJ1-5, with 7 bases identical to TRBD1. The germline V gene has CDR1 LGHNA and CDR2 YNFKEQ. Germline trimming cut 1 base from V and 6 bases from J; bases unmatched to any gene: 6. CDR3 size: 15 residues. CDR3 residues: CASSQVTGVGQPQHF. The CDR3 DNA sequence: TGTGCCAGCAGCCAAGTAACAGGGGTCGGTCAGCCCCAGCATTTT.

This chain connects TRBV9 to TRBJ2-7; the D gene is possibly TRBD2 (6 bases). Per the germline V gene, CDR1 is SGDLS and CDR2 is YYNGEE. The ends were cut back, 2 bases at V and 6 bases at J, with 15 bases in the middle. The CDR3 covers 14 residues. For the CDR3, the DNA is TGTGCCAGCAGCGTCTTGGGGGGTTCGACCGAGCAGTACTTC. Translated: CASSVLGGSTEQYF. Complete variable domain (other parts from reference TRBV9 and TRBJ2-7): DSGVTQTPKHLITATGQRVTLRCSPRSGDLSVYWYQQSLDQGLQFLIQYYNGEERAKGNILERFSAQQFPDLHSELNLSSLELGDSALYFCASSVLGGSTEQYFGPGTRLTVT.

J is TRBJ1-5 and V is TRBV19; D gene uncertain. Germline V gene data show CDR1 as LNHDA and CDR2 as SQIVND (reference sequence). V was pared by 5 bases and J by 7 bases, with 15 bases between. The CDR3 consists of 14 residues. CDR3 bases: TGTGCCAGTAGTGGAGCGGGAGCTACCCAGCCCCAGCATTTT. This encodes CASSGAGATQPQHF. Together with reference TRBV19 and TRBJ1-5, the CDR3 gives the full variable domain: DGGITQSPKYLFRKEGQNVTLSCEQNLNHDAMYWYRQDPGQGLRLIYYSQIVNDFQKGDIAEGYSVSREKKESFPLTVTSAQKNPTAFYLCASSGAGATQPQHFGDGTRLSIL.

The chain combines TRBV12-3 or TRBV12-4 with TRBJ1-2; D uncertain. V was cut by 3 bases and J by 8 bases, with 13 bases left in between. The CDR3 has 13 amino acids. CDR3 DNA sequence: TGTGCCAGCAGTTTGAGAGGCTTTGGGGGCTACACCTTC. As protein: CASSLRGFGGYTF.

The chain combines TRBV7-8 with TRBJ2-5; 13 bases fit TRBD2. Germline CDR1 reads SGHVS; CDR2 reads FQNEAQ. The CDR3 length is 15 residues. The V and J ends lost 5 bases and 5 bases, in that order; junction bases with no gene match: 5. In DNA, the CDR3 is TGTGCCAGCAGCCGAGGACTAGCGGGGGCGGAGACCCAGTACTTC. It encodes CASSRGLAGAETQYF.

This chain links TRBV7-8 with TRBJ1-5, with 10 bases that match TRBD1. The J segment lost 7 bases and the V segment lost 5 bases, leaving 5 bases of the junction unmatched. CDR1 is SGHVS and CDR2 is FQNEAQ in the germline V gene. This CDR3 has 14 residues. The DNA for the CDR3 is TGTGCCAGCAGCATCGGACAGGGGGGCCAGCCCCAGCATTTT. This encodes CASSIGQGGQPQHF.